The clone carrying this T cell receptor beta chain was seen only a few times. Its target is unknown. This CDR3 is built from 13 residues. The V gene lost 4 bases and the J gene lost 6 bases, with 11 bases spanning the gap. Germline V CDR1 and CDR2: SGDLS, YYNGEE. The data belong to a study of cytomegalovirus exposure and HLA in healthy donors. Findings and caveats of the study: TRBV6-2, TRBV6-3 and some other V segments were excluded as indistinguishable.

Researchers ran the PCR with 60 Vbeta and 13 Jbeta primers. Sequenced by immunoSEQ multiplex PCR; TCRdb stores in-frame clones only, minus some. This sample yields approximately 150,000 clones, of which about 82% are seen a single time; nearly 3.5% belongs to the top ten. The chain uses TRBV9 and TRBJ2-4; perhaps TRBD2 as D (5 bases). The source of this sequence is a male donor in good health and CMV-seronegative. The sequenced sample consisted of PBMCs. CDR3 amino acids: CASSPQSGNIQYF. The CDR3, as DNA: TGTGCCAGCAGCCCCCAGAGCGGAAACATTCAGTACTTC.